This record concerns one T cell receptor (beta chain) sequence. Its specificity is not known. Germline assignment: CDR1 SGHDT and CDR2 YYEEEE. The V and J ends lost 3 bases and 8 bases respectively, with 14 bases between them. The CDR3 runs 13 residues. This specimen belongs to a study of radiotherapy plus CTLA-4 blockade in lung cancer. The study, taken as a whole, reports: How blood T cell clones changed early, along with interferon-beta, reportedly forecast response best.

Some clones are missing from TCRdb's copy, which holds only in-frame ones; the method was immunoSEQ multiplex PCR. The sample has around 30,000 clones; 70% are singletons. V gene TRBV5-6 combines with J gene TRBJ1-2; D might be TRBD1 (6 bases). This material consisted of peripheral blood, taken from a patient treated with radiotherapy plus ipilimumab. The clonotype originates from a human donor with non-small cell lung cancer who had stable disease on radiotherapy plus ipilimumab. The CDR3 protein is CASSSGTLNGYTF. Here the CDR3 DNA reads TGTGCCAGCAGCTCGGGGACACTAAACGGCTACACCTTC.